This T cell receptor beta chain came from a study of T cell repertoires in ileal Crohn's disease. Included were adult ileal or ileocolonic Crohn's patients indicated for ileocolonic resection. TCRdb keeps only in-frame clones here, not all; method: immunoSEQ multiplex PCR. In the table there are 2,000 to 2,500 clones, 65% to 80% of which are singletons. Germline V gives CDR1 LNHDA, CDR2 SQIVND (reference sequence). Trimming took off 3 bases at V and 0 bases at J, with 8 bases between the two ends. This CDR3 is 15 amino acids long. Sequenced input: ileal tissue. This receptor was identified in an adult with Crohn's disease. V is TRBV19 and J is TRBJ2-2; D gene unclear. The CDR3 DNA is TGTGCCAGTAGTATTGACGACTCGAACACCGGGGAGCTGTTTTTT. This gives the protein CASSIDDSNTGELFF.